This T cell receptor beta chain was obtained from a study of T cells after yellow fever vaccination. Trimming took 5 bases from V and 6 from J, leaving 17 bases between them. Germline V gene data show CDR1 as MNHNS and CDR2 as SASEGT. The length of the CDR3 is 15 residues. TCRdb processed the 5' RACE reads anew with MiXCR; each CDR3 protein has one entry. Of 400,000 to 650,000 distinct CDR3 sequences listed, roughly 22% were seen once; the top ten hold approximately 16%. Sequencing used PBMCs, obtained about 21 days after the first yellow fever vaccination. This sequence originates from a man aged 18 to 29 who received the YFV17D yellow fever vaccine. The chain couples TRBV6-1 to TRBJ1-5; possibly TRBD1 for D (6 bases). The CDR3 loop is CASSPGQQGSQPQHF. The CDR3 coding sequence is TGTGCCAGCAGTCCCGGACAACAGGGTTCTCAGCCCCAGCATTTT.